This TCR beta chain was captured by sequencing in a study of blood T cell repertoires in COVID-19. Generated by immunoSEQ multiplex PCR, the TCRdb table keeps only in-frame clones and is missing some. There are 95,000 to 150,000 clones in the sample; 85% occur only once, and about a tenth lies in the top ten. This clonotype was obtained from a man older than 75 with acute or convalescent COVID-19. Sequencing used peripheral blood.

The CDR3 region has the DNA TGTGCCAGCAGCGTACTGGCAGGGTACCAAGAGACCCAGTACTTC. This sequence encodes CASSVLAGYQETQYF. V and J are TRBV13 and TRBJ2-5; maybe TRBD1 (5 bases). V was pared by 5 bases and J by 0 bases, with 13 bases between. Germline V gene data show CDR1 as PRHDT and CDR2 as FYEKMQ (reference sequence). CDR3 length: 15 residues.